This record covers a single T cell receptor beta chain. The data stem from a study of blood T cell repertoires in COVID-19. At the level of the study: Samples came from the United States, Italy and Spain, spanning acute and convalescent COVID-19. T cells, B-cell-depleted T cells, or PBMCs provided the cDNA or gDNA that served as material.

The CDR3 spans 13 residues. Germline V CDR1 and CDR2: SGHTA, FQGNSA. V shed 2 bases and J shed 0 bases, with 4 bases lying between them. Per the study methods: Amplified reference gene primers provided the basis for estimating nucleated cell counts. Method: immunoSEQ multiplex PCR; TCRdb's copy keeps in-frame clones and lacks some. Clone size and the V and J calls come from that table; the DNA yielded D and trimming. The repertoire consists of about 280,000 clones, with 86% occurring once and the leading ten covering approximately 2%. The chain has TRBV7-2 and TRBJ1-1; no clear D. This receptor was taken from a woman aged 30 to 39 who had recovered from COVID-19. Sequencing was done on a sample of peripheral blood. The CDR3 spells CASSLFMNTEAFF. The CDR3 nucleotides are TGTGCCAGCAGCTTATTTATGAACACTGAAGCTTTCTTT.